This T cell receptor beta chain was profiled in a study of sequential checkpoint blockade in melanoma. Across the study: After nivolumab or ipilimumab alone, about two dozen patients had week-13 rebiopsies.

Treatment denoted: randomized to nivolumab then ipilimumab (arm A) or the reverse (arm B). The V and J ends lost 0 bases and 2 bases respectively, with 11 bases between them. CDR3 length equals 15 residues. Germline CDR1 is SGHRS and CDR2 is YFSETQ. The count of this clone is one. Measured with immunoSEQ multiplex PCR; TCRdb has only the in-frame clones, and not every one. Of 3,000 or so clones in the sample, approximately 20% are singletons; the top ten hold more than 25%. The rearrangement joins TRBV5-1 to TRBJ1-2; tentative D call: TRBD1 (5 bases). The TCR sequence derives from a human donor with melanoma. The material was tumor tissue (inferred from file names), obtained from a patient given nivolumab and ipilimumab in sequence. CDR3 DNA: TGCGCCAGCAGCTTGGGCCCGGCAGGGAACTATGGCTACACCTTC. This encodes CASSLGPAGNYGYTF.